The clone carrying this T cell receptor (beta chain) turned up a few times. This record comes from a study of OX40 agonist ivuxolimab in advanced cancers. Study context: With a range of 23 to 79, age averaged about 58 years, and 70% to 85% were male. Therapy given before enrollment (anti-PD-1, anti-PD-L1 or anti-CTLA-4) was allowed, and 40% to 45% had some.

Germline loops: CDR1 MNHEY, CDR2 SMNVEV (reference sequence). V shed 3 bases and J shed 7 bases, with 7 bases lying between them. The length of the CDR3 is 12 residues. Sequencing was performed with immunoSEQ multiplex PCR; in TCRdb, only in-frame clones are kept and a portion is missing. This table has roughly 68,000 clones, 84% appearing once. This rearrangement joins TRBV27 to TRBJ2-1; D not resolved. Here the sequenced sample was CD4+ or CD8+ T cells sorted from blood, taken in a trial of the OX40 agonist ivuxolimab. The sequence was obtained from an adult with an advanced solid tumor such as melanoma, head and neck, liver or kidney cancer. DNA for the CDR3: TGTGCCAGCAGTTTGCCGCCGAATGAGCAGTTCTTC. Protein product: CASSLPPNEQFF.